Here is one T cell receptor (beta chain) with its context. Some clones are missing from TCRdb's copy, which holds only in-frame ones; the method was immunoSEQ multiplex PCR. The data show 200,000 to 300,000 clones, with about 89% seen just once and over 2.5% held by the top ten. This sample was taken from a study of blood T cell repertoires in COVID-19. At the level of the study: The samples span acute and convalescent COVID-19 from the United States, Italy and Spain.

CDR1 is SEHNR and CDR2 is FQNEAQ in the germline V gene (reference sequence). The CDR3 contains 14 residues. V was clipped by 5 bases and J by 6 bases, with 16 bases between them. Sequenced material: PBMCs or T cells enriched from blood (not recorded which). The chain carries TRBV7-9 and TRBJ1-2; TRBD1 might be the D (5 bases). The source of this sequence is a woman aged 18-35 years who had recovered from COVID-19. CDR3 loop: CASSQNGQGHGYTF. DNA of the CDR3: TGTGCCAGCAGCCAGAATGGACAAGGCCATGGCTACACCTTC.